A single sample is the source of the 12 T cell receptor beta chains below, sequenced in a study of blood T cell repertoires in COVID-19. Some clones are missing from TCRdb's copy, which holds only in-frame ones; the method was immunoSEQ multiplex PCR. Of about 370,000 clones listed, 75% to 90% are singletons. Sequenced material: PBMCs or T cells enriched from blood (not recorded which). Source of these receptors: a man between 18 and 35 years old who had recovered from COVID-19.

This chain uses TRBV30 with TRBJ2-1; the match to TRBD2 covers 10 bases. CDR1 is GTSNPN, CDR2 SVGIG, per germline (reference sequence). The CDR3 spans 14 residues. V dropped 7 bases and J dropped 8; count of bases not matched to a gene: 11. CDR3 nucleotides: TGTGCCTTTTATACGAGCGGGAGGGGGTATGAGCAGTTCTTC. This encodes CAFYTSGRGYEQFF.

This chain links TRBV7-8 with TRBJ1-2, with 10 nucleotides matching TRBD1. V lost 4 bases, J lost 5 bases, and 10 bases stayed unmatched. This CDR3 comprises 16 residues. Germline V gene lookup returns CDR1 SGHVS and CDR2 FQNEAQ. The chain's CDR3 is CASSSSGTGASYGYTF. Written as DNA, the CDR3 is TGTGCCAGCAGCTCCTCCGGGACAGGGGCATCTTATGGCTACACCTTC.

This clone has more than one count but fewer than ten. This chain uses TRBV11-3 with TRBJ2-7; 7 bases match TRBD1. The CDR3 is 15 amino acids. The germline CDR1 and CDR2 sequences are SGHNT and YENEEA. V dropped 5 bases and J dropped 0; count of bases not matched to a gene: 7. Here the CDR3 DNA reads TGTGCCAGCAGCCGCGGACAGGCCAACTCCTACGAGCAGTACTTC. Its protein is CASSRGQANSYEQYF.

This CDR3 reads CASSQGWTRLSNEQFF. The CDR3 nucleotides are TGTGCCAGCAGCCAAGGTTGGACTAGATTGTCCAATGAGCAGTTCTTC. This chain uses TRBV3-1 (or the pseudogene TRBV3-2) with TRBJ2-1; 7 bases are a match to TRBD2. Germline loops: CDR1 LGHDT, CDR2 YNNKEL (reference sequence). The CDR3 is made up of 16 amino acids. The junction had 9 bases not matched to a gene; V was cut back by 1 base and J by 6 bases.

The rearrangement links TRBV13 to TRBJ2-2; 10 positions match TRBD2. This CDR3 has 18 residues. Germline V gives CDR1 PRHDT, CDR2 FYEKMQ (reference sequence). After removal of 2 bases from V and 1 base from J, the junction contained 7 bases not matched to a gene. The CDR3 spells CASSLRVRTSGNTGELFF. Written as DNA, the CDR3 is TGTGCCAGCAGCTTAAGGGTTCGGACTAGCGGGAACACCGGGGAGCTGTTTTTT.

The chain has TRBV5-1 and TRBJ1-1, with TRBD1 matching over 10 bases. V trimming: 3 bases; J trimming: 6 bases; junction bases outside the gene matches: 8. The V gene's germline CDR1 is SGHRS and CDR2 YFSETQ. The CDR3 is made up of 15 amino acids. The CDR3 DNA is TGCGCCAGCAGCTCAATACCGGGACAGGGGTCTGAAGCTTTCTTT. Translation gives CASSSIPGQGSEAFF.

The chain carries TRBV6-5 and TRBJ1-1; D is perhaps TRBD1 (6 bases). With 2 bases removed from V and 11 bases from J, the gap between germline ends came to 18 bases. Germline CDR1 is MNHEY and CDR2 is SVGAGI. This CDR3 has 14 residues. The CDR3 DNA sequence: TGTGCCAGCAGTTACCCTCACCGGGGGGCCCAGGCTTTCTTT. Its protein product is CASSYPHRGAQAFF.

This clone appeared once. V gene TRBV7-2 combines with J gene TRBJ1-5; 7 bases are shared with TRBD1. The CDR3 length is 15 residues. The germline V gene encodes CDR1 SGHTA and CDR2 FQGNSA. V trimming: 5 bases; J trimming: 1 base; junction bases outside the gene matches: 5. In nucleotides, the CDR3 is TGTGCCAGCAGCGGAGGGACAGTCAGCAATCAGCCCCAGCATTTT. Amino acid sequence: CASSGGTVSNQPQHF.

The rearrangement links TRBV7-3 to TRBJ2-2; a possible D gene is TRBD1 (5 bases). This CDR3 comprises 18 residues. V lost 7 bases, J lost 2 bases, and 23 bases lay in between. Per germline, CDR1 SGHTA and CDR2 FQGTGA. The CDR3 DNA is TGTGCCAGCATCTGCCGATTGTGTCCAGGGTATAACACCGGGGAGCTGTTTTTT. This sequence encodes CASICRLCPGYNTGELFF. Based on the CDR3 plus reference TRBV7-3 and TRBJ2-2, the full variable domain is GAGVSQTPSNKVTEKGKYVELRCDPISGHTALYWYRQSLGQGPEFLIYFQGTGAADDSGLPNDRFFAVRPEGSVSTLKIQRTERGDSAVYLCASICRLCPGYNTGELFFGEGSRLTVL.

This rearrangement joins TRBV6-5 to TRBJ1-2; 7 nucleotides match TRBD1. This CDR3 spans 14 amino acids. After removal of 0 bases from V and 8 bases from J, the junction contained 6 bases not matched to a gene. Per germline, CDR1 MNHEY and CDR2 SVGAGI. CDR3 sequence (DNA): TGTGCCAGCAGTTACTCCCGGGACAGTTTCGGCTACACCTTC. It specifies CASSYSRDSFGYTF.

In DNA, the CDR3 is TGTGCCAGCAGCTTATTACGGTCGAGAGAGACCCAGTACTTC. Residues: CASSLLRSRETQYF. The V call is TRBV7-2, the J call TRBJ2-5; D is unclear. The V and J ends lost 2 bases and 4 bases respectively, with 11 bases between them. From germline, CDR1 is SGHTA and CDR2 FQGNSA. There are 14 residues in the CDR3.

The chain couples TRBV7-3 to TRBJ2-3, with D tentatively TRBD1 (7 bases). Trimming took 2 bases from V and 6 from J, leaving 18 bases between them. The CDR3 spans 16 residues. Germline CDR1 SGHTA, CDR2 FQGTGA. The CDR3 region is CASSLGYSAGGDTQYF. For the CDR3, the DNA is TGTGCCAGCAGCTTAGGGTATAGCGCAGGGGGGGATACGCAGTATTTT.